These 20 T cell receptor beta chains share one sample of origin, sequenced in a study of blood T cell repertoires in COVID-19. Data came from immunoSEQ multiplex PCR; TCRdb stores just in-frame clones and leaves some out. The sample holds around 68,000 clones, roughly 81% seen once. Sequencing used peripheral blood. The source is a human donor in a cohort sampled during active COVID-19.

This chain connects TRBV28 to TRBJ1-5; D may be TRBD1 (5 bases). Germline lookup yields CDR1 MDHEN and CDR2 SYDVKM. V lost 5 bases and J 7 bases, leaving 9 bases between the germline ends. This CDR3 has 12 amino acids. The CDR3 loop reads CASSVREQPQHF. In nucleotides, the CDR3 is TGTGCCAGCAGTGTCAGGGAACAGCCCCAGCATTTT.

The chain links TRBV24-1 to TRBJ2-3; tentatively, D is TRBD1 (5 bases). This CDR3 has 14 amino acids. V shed 5 bases and J shed 3 bases, with 11 bases lying between them. CDR1 and CDR2 from the germline V gene are KGHDR and SFDVKD. Written as DNA, the CDR3 is TGTGCCACCAGTGGTAAGGGGCCGACAGATACGCAGTATTTT. It is translated as CATSGKGPTDTQYF.

V and J are TRBV7-8 and TRBJ2-7; 11 bases map to TRBD2. Germline CDR1 is SGHVS and CDR2 is FQNEAQ. This CDR3 comprises 23 residues. J lost 0 bases, V lost 5 bases, and 27 bases had no gene match. The CDR3 here is CASSQPGTDALAGGARHSYEQYF. The CDR3 bases are TGTGCCAGCAGCCAACCCGGGACTGACGCTCTAGCGGGAGGCGCAAGACACTCCTACGAGCAGTACTTC. Combining the CDR3 with reference TRBV7-8 and TRBJ2-7 gives the whole variable domain GAGVSQSPRYKVAKRGQDVALRCDPISGHVSLFWYQQALGQGPEFLTYFQNEAQLDKSGLPSDRFFAERPEGSVSTLKIQRTQQEDSAVYLCASSQPGTDALAGGARHSYEQYFGPGTRLTVT.

This clone was seen a few times. The chain combines TRBV3-1 (or the pseudogene TRBV3-2) with TRBJ2-5; 7 bases are a match to TRBD2. The CDR3 length is 16 residues. The germline CDR1 and CDR2 sequences are LGHDT and YNNKEL (reference sequence). V lost 4 bases to trimming and J lost 5 bases; unmatched junction nucleotides: 13. The CDR3 DNA is TGTGCCAGCAGCCTAAGGGCAGGCGGGAGTGGGGAGACCCAGTACTTC. This translates into CASSLRAGGSGETQYF.

The chain employs TRBV2 and TRBJ2-7; a weak D match, TRBD1 (7 bases). Trimming cost V 5 bases and J 5 bases, with 16 bases left between them. Germline loops: CDR1 SNHLY, CDR2 FYNNEI. The CDR3 has 14 residues. CDR3: CASSPGGGGDEQYF. The CDR3 DNA reads TGTGCCAGCAGTCCTGGCGGAGGGGGCGACGAGCAGTACTTC.

This chain links TRBV9 with TRBJ2-7, with D perhaps TRBD1 (6 bases). Trimming pared 4 bases from V and 2 bases from J, leaving 13 bases between. CDR1 and CDR2 (germline): SGDLS, YYNGEE. CDR3 length equals 14 residues. For the CDR3, the DNA is TGTGCCAGCAGCCCAAAACAGGGTACCTACGAGCAGTACTTC. It yields the protein CASSPKQGTYEQYF.

This clone is labeled as medium-sized. The V gene is TRBV28, the J gene TRBJ1-6; D may be TRBD1 (5 bases). V lost 4 bases and J 7 bases, leaving 11 bases between the germline ends. The CDR3 sequence is 14 residues long. CDR1 MDHEN and CDR2 SYDVKM come from the germline V gene. The CDR3 DNA reads as TGTGCCAGCAGTTCCCCCCCAGGGAATTCACCCCTCCACTTT. As protein: CASSSPPGNSPLHF. Full variable domain (outside the CDR3, taken from reference TRBV28 and TRBJ1-6): DVKVTQSSRYLVKRTGEKVFLECVQDMDHENMFWYRQDPGLGLRLIYFSYDVKMKEKGDIPEGYSVSREKKERFSLILESASTNQTSMYLCASSSPPGNSPLHFGNGTRLTVT.

This clone was seen just once. The rearrangement joins TRBV24-1 to TRBJ2-1, with 7 nucleotides matching TRBD2. J lost 0 bases, V lost 0 bases, and 7 bases had no gene match. CDR3 size: 18 residues. Germline CDR1 reads KGHDR; CDR2 reads SFDVKD. CDR3 in DNA: TGTGCCACCAGTGATTTGCAAATAGGCGGGAGCTCCTACAATGAGCAGTTCTTC. Its protein is CATSDLQIGGSSYNEQFF.

The chain employs TRBV11-2 and TRBJ2-1; perhaps TRBD1 as D (5 bases). CDR1 is SGHAT and CDR2 is FQNNGV in the germline V gene. The V end lost 3 bases, the J end lost 15 bases, and 21 bases lay between the germline ends. CDR3 length: 14 amino acids. CDR3 region: CASSFSPGMGKRFF. CDR3 sequence (DNA): TGTGCCAGCAGCTTTTCACCAGGGATGGGTAAAAGGTTCTTC.

CDR3 region: CASSSWAGGRRSYNEQFF. Here the CDR3 DNA reads TGTGCCAGCAGTTCTTGGGCGGGAGGGCGTCGGAGTTACAATGAGCAGTTCTTC. The gene calls are TRBV6-2 or TRBV6-3 and TRBJ2-1, with 9 nucleotides matching TRBD2. The length of the CDR3 is 18 residues. The V gene end was trimmed by 4 bases and the J gene end by 4 bases; junction bases not matched to a gene: 14. The germline gives CDR1 MNHEY, CDR2 SVGEGT.

V gene TRBV5-1 combines with J gene TRBJ2-1, with 10 nucleotides matching TRBD1. With 0 bases clipped from V and 9 bases from J, the junction kept 9 bases outside the gene matches. The germline CDR1 and CDR2 sequences are SGHRS and YFSETQ. The CDR3 has 16 residues. For the CDR3, the DNA is TGCGCCAGCAGCTTGGCGGAGGGACAGGGGAAGGGTGAGCAGTTCTTC. As protein: CASSLAEGQGKGEQFF.

The chain employs TRBV11-1 and TRBJ2-1, with no clear D. The CDR3 has 12 residues. Germline-derived CDR1 and CDR2 are SGHAT and FQDESV (reference sequence). V lost 1 base and J lost 15, with 13 bases in between. CDR3 region: CASSLVFRSLFF. The CDR3 bases are TGTGCCAGCAGCTTAGTGTTTAGGAGTCTGTTCTTC. The full variable domain, its missing parts supplied by reference TRBV11-1 and TRBJ2-1, is EAEVAQSPRYKITEKSQAVAFWCDPISGHATLYWYRQILGQGPELLVQFQDESVVDDSQLPKDRFSAERLKGVDSTLKIQPAELGDSAMYLCASSLVFRSLFFGPGTRLTVL.

The rearrangement uses TRBV27 and TRBJ2-1; 11 bases match TRBD2. This CDR3 spans 16 amino acids. Germline V gene sequence: CDR1 MNHEY, CDR2 SMNVEV (reference sequence). V dropped 7 bases and J dropped 2; count of bases not matched to a gene: 7. CDR3 coding DNA: TGTGCCAGCACGACTAGCGGGAACTCCCCCTACAATGAGCAGTTCTTC. It specifies CASTTSGNSPYNEQFF.

This chain uses TRBV19 with TRBJ2-1, with TRBD2 matching 7 bases. Germline V gene data show CDR1 as LNHDA and CDR2 as SQIVND (reference sequence). Unmatched junction bases numbered 5, after V lost 3 bases and J lost 0 bases. The CDR3 totals 16 residues. The CDR3, as DNA: TGTGCCAGTAGTATGCGGGCTAGCGGCTCCTACAATGAGCAGTTCTTC. The encoded protein is CASSMRASGSYNEQFF.

This clone was counted ten times or more. This chain connects TRBV7-2 to TRBJ1-1, with D possibly being TRBD1 (6 bases). The V gene's germline CDR1 is SGHTA and CDR2 FQGNSA. CDR3 length equals 14 residues. Trimming removed 3 bases at V and 1 base at J, with 9 bases between. CDR3: CASSFAGANTEAFF. The CDR3 DNA reads as TGTGCCAGCAGCTTCGCAGGGGCGAACACTGAAGCTTTCTTT.

The chain couples TRBV9 to TRBJ2-1; 9 bases agree with TRBD1. Germline assignment: CDR1 SGDLS and CDR2 YYNGEE. J lost 4 bases, V lost 0 bases, and 14 bases had no gene match. This CDR3 comprises 19 residues. CDR3 loop: CASSVGLPDRDRDYNEQFF. In DNA, the CDR3 is TGTGCCAGCAGCGTAGGCTTGCCCGACCGGGACAGGGATTACAATGAGCAGTTCTTC. The variable domain in full, completed from reference TRBV9 and TRBJ2-1, reads DSGVTQTPKHLITATGQRVTLRCSPRSGDLSVYWYQQSLDQGLQFLIQYYNGEERAKGNILERFSAQQFPDLHSELNLSSLELGDSALYFCASSVGLPDRDRDYNEQFFGPGTRLTVL.

The chain carries TRBV5-6 and TRBJ2-7; TRBD2 agrees at 15 bases. The ends lost 3 bases at V and 6 bases at J; junction bases unmatched: 7. CDR3 length: 16 amino acids. Germline loops: CDR1 SGHDT, CDR2 YYEEEE. This CDR3 reads CASSSPGLAGGLEQYF. Here the CDR3 DNA reads TGTGCCAGCAGCTCGCCGGGACTAGCGGGAGGCCTCGAGCAGTACTTC.

J is TRBJ1-4 and V is TRBV7-2; the D is unclear. The V gene lost 1 base and the J gene lost 8 bases, with 8 bases spanning the gap. This CDR3 is built from 13 residues. CDR1 is SGHTA, CDR2 FQGNSA, per germline. CDR3: CASSLGGREKLFF. The CDR3 nucleotides read TGTGCCAGCAGCTTAGGCGGCCGAGAAAAACTGTTTTTT.

The chain is built from TRBV28 and TRBJ1-6, with D unresolved. This CDR3 comprises 20 residues. The germline V gene encodes CDR1 MDHEN and CDR2 SYDVKM. V lost 5 bases and J 6 bases, leaving 29 bases between the germline ends. CDR3 nucleotides: TGTGCCAGCAGTATTACGGGTTTTAAAGCGGCCAAAGAATCTAATTCACCCCTCCACTTT. Residues: CASSITGFKAAKESNSPLHF.

The chain couples TRBV18 to TRBJ1-6, with D tentatively TRBD1 (6 bases). The CDR3 length is 15 residues. The V gene lost 2 bases and the J gene lost 6 bases, with 11 bases spanning the gap. The germline CDR1 and CDR2 sequences are KGHSH and LQKENI. The CDR3 sequence: CASSPNGQINSPLHF. CDR3 coding DNA: TGTGCCAGCTCACCAAACGGACAGATTAATTCACCCCTCCACTTT.